This is a list of T cell receptor beta chains from one sample in a study of early T cells in non-severe SARS-CoV-2 infection. Via MiXCR, TCRdb re-called the 5' RACE reads, giving one row per CDR3 protein. The table lists 100,000 to 150,000 distinct CDR3 sequences, about 15% of them singletons. Input material: whole blood. The receptors come from an adult who was a healthcare worker with PCR-confirmed SARS-CoV-2 infection or an uninfected control (not recorded which). The CDR3 runs from the conserved cysteine through the conserved F or W. The D gene is left open where the match is weak. Not all rows give a size; the values are once, few, many and, for expanded clones, a class.

clone_size | d_call | cdr3_length | j_call | v_call | cdr3_nt | cdr3_aa
. | . | 15 | TRBJ1-3 | TRBV7-2 | TGTGCCAGCAGCTTAGAATCTGGGTCTGGAAACACCATATATTTT | CASSLESGSGNTIYF
few | TRBD2 | 15 | TRBJ2-1 | TRBV6-2/TRBV6-3 | TGTGCCAGCAGGAAAGCGGGGGGGCCGGGTAATGAGCAGTTCTTC | CASRKAGGPGNEQFF
many | TRBD1 | 16 | TRBJ2-1 | TRBV13 | TGTGCCAGCAGCTTCGGACAGGGGGCGATCTACAATGAGCAGTTCTTC | CASSFGQGAIYNEQFF
few | TRBD1 | 13 | TRBJ2-7 | TRBV20-1 | TGCAGTGCTCAGGGGACAGGGGACTCCGAGCAGTACTTC | CSAQGTGDSEQYF
. | . | 13 | TRBJ1-2 | TRBV28 | TGTGCCAGCAGTCTGAGGAGGAACTATGGCTACACCTTC | CASSLRRNYGYTF
. | TRBD1 | 13 | TRBJ2-7 | TRBV20-1 | TGCAGTGCTAGGATGGACAGGTCCTACGAGCAGTACTTC | CSARMDRSYEQYF
. | . | 15 | TRBJ2-2 | TRBV20-1 | TGCAGTGCTAGAGCGGCGGACTTTAACACCGGGGAGCTGTTTTTT | CSARAADFNTGELFF
few | . | 14 | TRBJ2-3 | TRBV20-1 | TGCAGTGCTAGAGGGGCGGGGGCCTGGGATACGCAGTATTTT | CSARGAGAWDTQYF
few | . | 12 | TRBJ2-3 | TRBV7-9 | TGTGCCAGCAGCCAACCCACAGATACGCAGTATTTT | CASSQPTDTQYF
few | . | 13 | TRBJ1-5 | TRBV18 | TGTGCCAGCATAACTACAAGGGATCAGCCCCAGCATTTT | CASITTRDQPQHF
. | . | 13 | TRBJ2-3 | TRBV4-1 | TGCGCCAGCAGCCAAGCTGGGTTAGATACGCAGTATTTT | CASSQAGLDTQYF
few | . | 14 | TRBJ1-1 | TRBV2 | TGTGCCAGCAGTGAACTAGGGTTGGGGACTGAAGCTTTCTTT | CASSELGLGTEAFF
few | . | 16 | TRBJ2-2 | TRBV5-1 | TGCGCCAGTCGCGCGAGTGGGACCCGTAACACCGGGGAGCTGTTTTTT | CASRASGTRNTGELFF
few | . | 11 | TRBJ1-2 | TRBV20-1 | TGCAGTGTACTCCGAATCCATGGCTACACCTTC | CSVLRIHGYTF
. | . | 14 | TRBJ1-2 | TRBV20-1 | TGCAGTGCCCTGGGAGCAGGTGGGACCTATGGCTACACCTTC | CSALGAGGTYGYTF
. | . | 11 | TRBJ1-1 | TRBV30 | TGTGCCCGGACGGGAATCGACGGGGCTTTCTTT | CARTGIDGAFF
few | . | 13 | TRBJ1-2 | TRBV3-1 | TGTGCCAGCAGCCAAGTAGAGGACTATGGCTACACCTTC | CASSQVEDYGYTF
. | . | 13 | TRBJ2-1 | TRBV27 | TGTGCCAGCAGTTTCCCCGGGGGCTTTGAGCAGTTCTTC | CASSFPGGFEQFF
. | . | 12 | TRBJ2-2 | TRBV7-3 | TGTGCCAGCAGCTCCGGGCGCCGGGAGCTGTTTTTT | CASSSGRRELFF
once | . | 14 | TRBJ1-2 | TRBV28 | TGTGCCAGCACCCCGGGGAACGGAAACTATGGCTACACCTTC | CASTPGNGNYGYTF
. | . | 13 | TRBJ2-5 | TRBV19 | TGTGCCAGTAGAGCACTCGAGCGTGGGACCCAGTACTTC | CASRALERGTQYF
. | . | 13 | TRBJ2-1 | TRBV29-1 | TGCAGCGTTGAAGGCGGGGACTACAATGAGCAGTTCTTC | CSVEGGDYNEQFF
. | . | 13 | TRBJ2-2 | TRBV6-5 | TGTGCCAGCAGTTACTCCAAGGCCGGGGAGCTGTTTTTT | CASSYSKAGELFF
few | . | 13 | TRBJ2-7 | TRBV20-1 | TGCAGTGCTAGCGGGGGATCAAAATACGAGCAGTACTTC | CSASGGSKYEQYF
. | . | 14 | TRBJ1-2 | TRBV29-1 | TGCAGCGTTGAAGGGGGAGAGACTAACTATGGCTACACCTTC | CSVEGGETNYGYTF
few | . | 14 | TRBJ1-1 | TRBV20-1 | TGCAGTGCTAGAGATCCCCGCAGGGTCACTGAAGCTTTCTTT | CSARDPRRVTEAFF
few | . | 17 | TRBJ2-6 | TRBV7-6 | TGTGCCAGCAGCGGGGGACGGGCGAGCTCTGGGGCCAACGTCCTGACTTTC | CASSGGRASSGANVLTF
. | . | 16 | TRBJ1-2 | TRBV7-9 | TGTGCCAGCAGCTTACTAACCCCGGACGGAAACTATGGCTACACCTTC | CASSLLTPDGNYGYTF
few | TRBD2 | 15 | TRBJ2-5 | TRBV11-2 | TGTGCCAGCAGCGGGCGGATAGCGGGGCCAGGGACCCAGTACTTC | CASSGRIAGPGTQYF
few | TRBD2 | 15 | TRBJ2-5 | TRBV7-3 | TGTGCCAGCATCCGGGCGGCGGGGGGCCAAGAGACCCAGTACTTC | CASIRAAGGQETQYF
few | TRBD1 | 17 | TRBJ2-2 | TRBV18 | TGTGCCAGCTCACCAATCCCACAGGGGTTCAACACCGGGGAGCTGTTTTTT | CASSPIPQGFNTGELFF
few | TRBD2 | 14 | TRBJ2-5 | TRBV5-6 | TGTGCCAGCAGCTTCGCTAGCGGCCAAGAGACCCAGTACTTC | CASSFASGQETQYF
few | . | 13 | TRBJ1-2 | TRBV30 | TGTGCCTGGAGCCCCCGGGGTCGAGAGGGCTACACCTTC | CAWSPRGREGYTF
. | . | 13 | TRBJ2-7 | TRBV3-1 | TGTGCCAGCAGCCAAGTCCAGGTAGGCGAGCAGTACTTC | CASSQVQVGEQYF
. | . | 14 | TRBJ1-4 | TRBV7-9 | TGTGCCAGCAGCTTAACCAGGGGTGGCGAAAAACTGTTTTTT | CASSLTRGGEKLFF
few | . | 15 | TRBJ2-1 | TRBV5-1 | TGCGCCAGCAGTTACAGGAAAAACTCCTACAATGAGCAGTTCTTC | CASSYRKNSYNEQFF
few | TRBD1 | 15 | TRBJ1-2 | TRBV9 | TGTGCCAGCAGCGTAGCGGACAGGATAGGCTATGGCTACACCTTC | CASSVADRIGYGYTF
few | TRBD1 | 12 | TRBJ2-7 | TRBV27 | TGTGCCACCGGGACAGGTGCGGCCGAGCAGTACTTC | CATGTGAAEQYF
. | . | 14 | TRBJ1-1 | TRBV15 | TGTGCCACCAGCAGAGATCACACCTACACTGAAGCTTTCTTT | CATSRDHTYTEAFF
few | . | 15 | TRBJ2-3 | TRBV2 | TGTGCCAGTCTCCCTTTTACGGGGGTGTCAGATACGCAGTATTTT | CASLPFTGVSDTQYF
. | . | 15 | TRBJ1-5 | TRBV4-1 | TGCGCCAGCAGCCAAGATCATCGAGTATCACAGCCCCAGCATTTT | CASSQDHRVSQPQHF